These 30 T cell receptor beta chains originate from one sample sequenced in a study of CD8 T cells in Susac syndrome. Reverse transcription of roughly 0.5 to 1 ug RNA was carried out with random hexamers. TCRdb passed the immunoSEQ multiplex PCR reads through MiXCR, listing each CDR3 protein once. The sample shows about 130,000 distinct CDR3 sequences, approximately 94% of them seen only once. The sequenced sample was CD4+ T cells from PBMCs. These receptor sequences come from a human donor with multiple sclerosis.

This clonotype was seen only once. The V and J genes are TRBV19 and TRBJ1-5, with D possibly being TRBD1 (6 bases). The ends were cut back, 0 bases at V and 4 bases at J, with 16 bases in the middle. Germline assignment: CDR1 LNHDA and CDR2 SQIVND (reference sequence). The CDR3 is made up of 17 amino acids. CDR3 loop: CASSIDLGGGKNQPQHF. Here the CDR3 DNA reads TGTGCCAGTAGTATAGATCTCGGGGGGGGCAAGAATCAGCCCCAGCATTTT.

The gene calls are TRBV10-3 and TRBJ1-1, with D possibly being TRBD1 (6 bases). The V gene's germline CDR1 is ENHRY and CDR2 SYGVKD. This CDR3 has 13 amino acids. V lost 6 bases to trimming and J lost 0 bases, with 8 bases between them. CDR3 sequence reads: CAIRDSLNTEAFF. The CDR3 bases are TGTGCCATCAGGGACAGTTTGAACACTGAAGCTTTCTTT.

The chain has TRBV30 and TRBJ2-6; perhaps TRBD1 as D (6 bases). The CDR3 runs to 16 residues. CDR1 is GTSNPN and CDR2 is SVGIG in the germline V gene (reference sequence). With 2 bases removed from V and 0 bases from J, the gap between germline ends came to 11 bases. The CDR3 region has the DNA TGTGCCTGGAGTCACAGAGGGGGCTCTGGGGCCAACGTCCTGACTTTC. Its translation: CAWSHRGGSGANVLTF.

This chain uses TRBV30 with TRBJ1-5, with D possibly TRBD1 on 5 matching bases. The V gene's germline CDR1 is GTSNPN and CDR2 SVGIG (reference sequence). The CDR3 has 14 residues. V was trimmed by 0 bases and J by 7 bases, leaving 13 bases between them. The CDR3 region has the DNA TGTGCCTGGAGTGTACAAGGGGCCAAACAGCCCCAGCATTTT. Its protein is CAWSVQGAKQPQHF.

CDR3 protein: CASSLAGQISYEQYF. CDR3 nucleotide sequence: TGTGCCAGCAGCTTGGCGGGACAAATATCCTACGAGCAGTACTTC. V and J are TRBV5-6 and TRBJ2-7, with TRBD1 as a possible D gene (6 bases). In germline, CDR1 is SGHDT, CDR2 YYEEEE. V was cut by 0 bases and J by 1 base, with 11 bases left in between. The CDR3 has 15 amino acids. The full variable domain, rest sourced from reference TRBV5-6 and TRBJ2-7, is DAGVTQSPTHLIKTRGQQVTLRCSPKSGHDTVSWYQQALGQGPQFIFQYYEEEERQRGNFPDRFSGHQFPNYSSELNVNALLLGDSALYLCASSLAGQISYEQYFGPGTRLTVT.

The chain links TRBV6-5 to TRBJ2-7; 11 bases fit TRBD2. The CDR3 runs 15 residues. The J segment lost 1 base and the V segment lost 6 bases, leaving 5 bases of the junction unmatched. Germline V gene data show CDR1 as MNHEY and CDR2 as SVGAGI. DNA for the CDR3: TGTGCCAGCAGCCACACTAGCGGGAGTTCCTACGAGCAGTACTTC. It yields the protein CASSHTSGSSYEQYF.

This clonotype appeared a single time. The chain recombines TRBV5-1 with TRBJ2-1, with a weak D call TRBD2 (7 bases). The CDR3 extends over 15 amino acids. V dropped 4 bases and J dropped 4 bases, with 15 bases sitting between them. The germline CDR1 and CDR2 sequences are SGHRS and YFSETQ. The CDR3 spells CASSPEGEGYNEQFF. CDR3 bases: TGCGCCAGCAGCCCTGAGGGGGAGGGGTACAATGAGCAGTTCTTC.

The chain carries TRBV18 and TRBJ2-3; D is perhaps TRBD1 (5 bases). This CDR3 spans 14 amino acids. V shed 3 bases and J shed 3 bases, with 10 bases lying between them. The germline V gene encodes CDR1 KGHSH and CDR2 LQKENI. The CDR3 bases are TGTGCCAGCTCACCCCGACAGTTTACAGATACGCAGTATTTT. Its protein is CASSPRQFTDTQYF.

The chain's CDR3 is CASSRSEGANTEAFF. In DNA form, the CDR3 reads TGTGCCAGTAGTCGCTCCGAGGGGGCGAACACTGAAGCTTTCTTT. The chain combines TRBV19 with TRBJ1-1, with 7 bases identical to TRBD1. Germline V lookup: CDR1 LNHDA, CDR2 SQIVND (reference sequence). This CDR3 spans 15 amino acids. V was pared by 5 bases and J by 1 base, with 7 bases of the junction left unmatched.

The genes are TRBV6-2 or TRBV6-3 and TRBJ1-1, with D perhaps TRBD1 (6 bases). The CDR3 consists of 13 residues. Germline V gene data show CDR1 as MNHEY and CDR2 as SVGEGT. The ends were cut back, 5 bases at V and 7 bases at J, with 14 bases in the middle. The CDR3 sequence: CASSPDRFGEAFF. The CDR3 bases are TGTGCCAGCAGTCCCGACAGGTTTGGTGAAGCTTTCTTT.

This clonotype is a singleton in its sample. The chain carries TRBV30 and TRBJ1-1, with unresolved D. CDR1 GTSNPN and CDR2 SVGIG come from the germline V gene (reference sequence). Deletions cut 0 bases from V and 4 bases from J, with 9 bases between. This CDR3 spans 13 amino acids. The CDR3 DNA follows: TGTGCCTGGAGTGTACATTTGGGCACTGAAGCTTTCTTT. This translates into CAWSVHLGTEAFF.

The CDR3 nucleotides read TGTGCCAGCAGTGCGTCTAGCGGGAGGACCGGGGAGCTGTTTTTT. Residues: CASSASSGRTGELFF. The J gene is TRBJ2-2, the V gene TRBV6-1, with 11 bases fitting TRBD2. The CDR3 has 15 residues. The V gene end was trimmed by 4 bases and the J gene end by 5 bases; junction bases not matched to a gene: 3. The germline CDR1 and CDR2 sequences are MNHNS and SASEGT.

The CDR3 DNA is TGTGCCAGCAGTACCCAGGGTTATGGCTACACCTTC. This codes for CASSTQGYGYTF. The gene calls are TRBV7-9 and TRBJ1-2, with D perhaps matching TRBD1 (5 bases). The CDR3 is 12 amino acids. The V gene lost 6 bases and the J gene lost 5 bases, with 10 bases spanning the gap. Germline assignment: CDR1 SEHNR and CDR2 FQNEAQ (reference sequence).

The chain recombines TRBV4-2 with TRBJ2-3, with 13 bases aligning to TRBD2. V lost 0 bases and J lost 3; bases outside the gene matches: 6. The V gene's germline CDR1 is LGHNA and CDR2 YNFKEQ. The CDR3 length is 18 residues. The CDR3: CASSQETSGRKITDTQYF. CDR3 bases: TGTGCCAGCAGCCAAGAGACTAGCGGGAGGAAAATAACAGATACGCAGTATTTT.

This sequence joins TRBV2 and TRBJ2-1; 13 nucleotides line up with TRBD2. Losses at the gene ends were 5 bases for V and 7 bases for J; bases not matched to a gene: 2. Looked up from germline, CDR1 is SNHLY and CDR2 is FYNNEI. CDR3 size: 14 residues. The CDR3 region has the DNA TGTGCCAGCAGTTCGGGACTAGCGGGGAATGAGCAGTTCTTC. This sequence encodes CASSSGLAGNEQFF.

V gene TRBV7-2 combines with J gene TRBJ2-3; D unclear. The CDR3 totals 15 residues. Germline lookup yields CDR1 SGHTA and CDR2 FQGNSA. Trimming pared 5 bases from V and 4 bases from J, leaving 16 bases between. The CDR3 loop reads CASSRSGGWADTQYF. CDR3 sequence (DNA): TGTGCCAGCAGCCGCTCCGGCGGTTGGGCAGATACGCAGTATTTT.

CDR3 sequence: CAWSAPGQGLSSYNSPLHF. The DNA for the CDR3 is TGTGCCTGGAGCGCCCCGGGACAGGGGCTGAGCTCCTATAATTCACCCCTCCACTTT. The chain links TRBV30 to TRBJ1-6; 10 bases align to TRBD1. V shed 3 bases, J shed 0 bases, and the junction held 11 bases outside the gene matches. CDR1 and CDR2 from the germline V gene are GTSNPN and SVGIG (reference sequence). This CDR3 is built from 19 residues.

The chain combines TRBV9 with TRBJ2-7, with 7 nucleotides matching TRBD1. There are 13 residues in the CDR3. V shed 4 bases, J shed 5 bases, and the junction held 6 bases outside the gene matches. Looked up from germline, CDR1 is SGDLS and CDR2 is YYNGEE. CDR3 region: CASSSGQYHEQYF. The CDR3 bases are TGTGCCAGCAGCTCGGGACAGTACCACGAGCAGTACTTC.

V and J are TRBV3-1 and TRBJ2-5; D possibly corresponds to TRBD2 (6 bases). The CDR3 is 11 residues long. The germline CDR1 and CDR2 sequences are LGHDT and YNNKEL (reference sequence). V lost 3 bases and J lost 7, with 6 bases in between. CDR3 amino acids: CASSQRGTQYF. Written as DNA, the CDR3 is TGTGCCAGCAGCCAGCGGGGGACCCAGTACTTC.

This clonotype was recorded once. The CDR3 coding sequence is TGTGCCAGCTCACCACGGGACCCGAACACCGGGGAGCTGTTTTTT. Translation: CASSPRDPNTGELFF. The rearrangement joins TRBV18 to TRBJ2-2; D possibly matches TRBD1 or TRBD2 (5 bases each). The CDR3 contains 15 residues. The germline V gene encodes CDR1 KGHSH and CDR2 LQKENI. V shed 1 base and J shed 0 bases, with 6 bases lying between them.

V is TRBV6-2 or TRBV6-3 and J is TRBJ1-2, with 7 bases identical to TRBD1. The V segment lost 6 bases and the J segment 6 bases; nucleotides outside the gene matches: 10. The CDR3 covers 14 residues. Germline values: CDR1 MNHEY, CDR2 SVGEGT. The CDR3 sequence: CASRGTEGVHGYTF. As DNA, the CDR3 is TGTGCCAGCAGGGGGACAGAAGGAGTCCATGGCTACACCTTC.

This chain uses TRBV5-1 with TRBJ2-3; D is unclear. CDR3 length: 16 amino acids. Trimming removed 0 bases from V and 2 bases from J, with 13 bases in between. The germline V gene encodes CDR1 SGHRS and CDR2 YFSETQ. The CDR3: CASSLAADPITDTQYF. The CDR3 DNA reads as TGCGCCAGCAGCTTGGCCGCGGACCCTATCACAGATACGCAGTATTTT. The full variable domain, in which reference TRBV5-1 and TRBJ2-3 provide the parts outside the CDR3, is KAGVTQTPRYLIKTRGQQVTLSCSPISGHRSVSWYQQTPGQGLQFLFEYFSETQRNKGNFPGRFSGRQFSNSRSEMNVSTLELGDSALYLCASSLAADPITDTQYFGPGTRLTVL.

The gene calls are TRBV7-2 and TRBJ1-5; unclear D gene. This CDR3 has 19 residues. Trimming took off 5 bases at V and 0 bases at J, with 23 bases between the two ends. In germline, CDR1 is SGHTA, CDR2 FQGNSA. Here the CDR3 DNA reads TGTGCCAGCAGCCCTCAACGGGCCTTAGACCTGTATAGCAATCAGCCCCAGCATTTT. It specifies CASSPQRALDLYSNQPQHF.

The CDR3 here is CASSQAPNPVNEQYF. The CDR3 DNA sequence: TGTGCCAGCAGCCAAGCCCCCAACCCCGTAAACGAGCAGTACTTC. This rearrangement joins TRBV3-1 to TRBJ2-7; D is ambiguous. Trimming took off 1 base at V and 5 bases at J, with 15 bases between the two ends. Germline V lookup: CDR1 LGHDT, CDR2 YNNKEL (reference sequence). CDR3 length: 15 residues.

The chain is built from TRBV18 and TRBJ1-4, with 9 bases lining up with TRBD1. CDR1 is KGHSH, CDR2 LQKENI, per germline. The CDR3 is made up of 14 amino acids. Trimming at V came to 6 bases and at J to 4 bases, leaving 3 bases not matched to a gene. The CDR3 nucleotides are TGTGCCAGCTCGCCGGGACAGGGTAATGAAAAACTGTTTTTT. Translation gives CASSPGQGNEKLFF. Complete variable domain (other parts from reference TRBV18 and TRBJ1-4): NAGVMQNPRHLVRRRGQEARLRCSPMKGHSHVYWYRQLPEEGLKFMVYLQKENIIDESGMPKERFSAEFPKEGPSILRIQQVVRGDSAAYFCASSPGQGNEKLFFGSGTQLSVL.

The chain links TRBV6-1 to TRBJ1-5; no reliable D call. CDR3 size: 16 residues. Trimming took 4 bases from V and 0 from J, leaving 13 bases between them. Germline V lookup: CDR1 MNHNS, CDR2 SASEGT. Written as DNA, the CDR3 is TGTGCCAGCAGTGCCGGATGGATAAATAGCAATCAGCCCCAGCATTTT. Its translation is CASSAGWINSNQPQHF.

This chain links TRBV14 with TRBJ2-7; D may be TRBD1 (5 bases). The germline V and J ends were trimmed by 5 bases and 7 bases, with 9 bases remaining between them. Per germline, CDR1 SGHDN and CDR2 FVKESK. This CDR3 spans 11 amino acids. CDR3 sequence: CASSISGEQYF. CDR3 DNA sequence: TGTGCCAGCAGCATCTCAGGGGAGCAGTACTTC.

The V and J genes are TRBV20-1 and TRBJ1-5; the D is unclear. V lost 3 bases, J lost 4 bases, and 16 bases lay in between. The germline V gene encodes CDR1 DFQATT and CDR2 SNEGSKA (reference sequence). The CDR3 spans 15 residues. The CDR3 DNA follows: TGCAGTGCTAGTTTATTTGGGTCCTCTAATCAGCCCCAGCATTTT. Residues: CSASLFGSSNQPQHF.

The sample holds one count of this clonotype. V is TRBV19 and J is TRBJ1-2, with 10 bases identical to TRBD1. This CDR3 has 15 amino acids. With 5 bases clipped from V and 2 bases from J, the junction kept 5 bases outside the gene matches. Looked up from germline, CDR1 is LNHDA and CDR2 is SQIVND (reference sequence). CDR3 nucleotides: TGTGCCAGTAGTTCCTCGACAGGGGGCAACTATGGCTACACCTTC. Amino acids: CASSSSTGGNYGYTF.

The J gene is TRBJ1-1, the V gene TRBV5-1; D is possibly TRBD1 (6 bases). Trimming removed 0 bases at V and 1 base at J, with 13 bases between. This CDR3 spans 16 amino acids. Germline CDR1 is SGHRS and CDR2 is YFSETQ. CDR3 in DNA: TGCGCCAGCAGCTTGGAAGTTGCCAGGGGGAACACTGAAGCTTTCTTT. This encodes CASSLEVARGNTEAFF.